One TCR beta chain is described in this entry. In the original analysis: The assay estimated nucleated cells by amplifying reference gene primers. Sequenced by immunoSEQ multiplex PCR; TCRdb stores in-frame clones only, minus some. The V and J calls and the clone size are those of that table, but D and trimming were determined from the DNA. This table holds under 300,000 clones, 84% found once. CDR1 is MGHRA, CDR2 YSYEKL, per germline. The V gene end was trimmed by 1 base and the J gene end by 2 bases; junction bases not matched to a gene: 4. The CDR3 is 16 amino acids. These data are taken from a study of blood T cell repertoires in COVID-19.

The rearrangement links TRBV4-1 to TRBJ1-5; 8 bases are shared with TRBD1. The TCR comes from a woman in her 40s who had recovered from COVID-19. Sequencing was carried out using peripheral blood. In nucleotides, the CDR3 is TGCGCCAGCAGCCAAGTACCAGGGGGCGGCAATCAGCCCCAGCATTTT. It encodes CASSQVPGGGNQPQHF.